Given below is one T cell receptor beta chain in context. Its antigen remains unidentified. The data originate from a study of PD-L1 blockade in urothelial cancer. Across the study: Between 0 and 3 chemotherapy regimens preceded treatment for each patient. Overall study findings and caveats: Durable-benefit cases showed more tumor-associated blood clone expansion at 3 weeks.

Indicated time point: peripheral blood 6 weeks after treatment start. The data were produced by immunoSEQ multiplex PCR, yet TCRdb's version contains in-frame clones alone and is incomplete. The sample comprises about 35,000 clones, roughly 80% of which are singletons, and approximately 10% rests with the top ten. The CDR3 runs to 12 residues. Germline-derived CDR1 and CDR2 are LNHNV and YYDKDF (reference sequence). Trimming shortened V by 0 bases and J by 7 bases, and 3 bases separated the two germline ends. This clonotype originated in a man between 35 and 55 years old with urothelial cancer. The material was PBMCs, obtained around atezolizumab (anti-PD-L1) treatment. The chain links TRBV15 to TRBJ2-2; D gene uncertain. The DNA of the CDR3 is TGTGCCACCAGCAGAGAATACGGGGAGCTGTTTTTT. Its protein is CATSREYGELFF.